This TCR beta chain was identified in a study of monozygotic twins with cystic fibrosis. Measured with immunoSEQ multiplex PCR; TCRdb has only the in-frame clones, and not every one. The sample contains about 15,000 clones, 95% to 97% of which appear only once. The sequenced sample consisted of blood. The sequence derives from a girl aged 2-10 years with cystic fibrosis.

CDR3 DNA: TGCGCCAGCAGCCATCCTGGACAGGGGAACACTGAAGCTTTCTTT. Translated: CASSHPGQGNTEAFF. The J gene is TRBJ1-1, the V gene TRBV4-1; 8 bases are a match to TRBD1. The CDR3 runs to 15 residues. Germline V CDR1 and CDR2: MGHRA, YSYEKL. Trimming cost V 3 bases and J 1 base; bases outside gene matches: 4.